This T cell receptor beta chain was sequenced in a study of vaccination and CD4 T cells after COVID-19. Background on the study: Convalescent persons amounted to six males plus four females, two of whom were Hispanic. A median of approximately 100 days (range 35 to 161) separated diagnosis from post-COVID sampling. The stimulating agents, overlapping spike peptides, came from SARS-CoV-2, HCoV-NL63, HCoV-OC43 and HCoV-229E.

General study points: A nonsignificant median increase from approximately 21 to 40 SARS-CoV-2-reactive clonotypes was observed.

Described treatment: approximately 11-day PBMC culture with coronavirus spike peptide pools or control peptides (ViraFEST assay). The assay that was used to sequence DNA from cultured CD4+ T cells was the Oncomine TCR Beta short-read assay. Each CDR3 protein gets one entry after TCRdb re-called the PCR reads with MiXCR. Of 15,000 to 20,000 distinct CDR3 sequences listed, about 56% are singletons. Concerning this clonotype itself: What it binds is unknown.

The origin of this receptor is a human donor who had recovered from COVID-19. Sequencing was done on a sample of CD4+ T cells from blood, cultured in vitro.

CDR3 residues: CASRPTGTYYGYTF. CDR3 DNA: TGTGCCAGCAGGCCCACTGGGACGTACTATGGCTACACCTTC. The chain combines TRBV6-2 or TRBV6-3 with TRBJ1-2; possible D gene TRBD1, 5 bases. This CDR3 is built from 14 residues. Trimming took 6 bases from V and 3 from J, leaving 14 bases between them. The germline V gene has CDR1 MNHEY and CDR2 SVGEGT.